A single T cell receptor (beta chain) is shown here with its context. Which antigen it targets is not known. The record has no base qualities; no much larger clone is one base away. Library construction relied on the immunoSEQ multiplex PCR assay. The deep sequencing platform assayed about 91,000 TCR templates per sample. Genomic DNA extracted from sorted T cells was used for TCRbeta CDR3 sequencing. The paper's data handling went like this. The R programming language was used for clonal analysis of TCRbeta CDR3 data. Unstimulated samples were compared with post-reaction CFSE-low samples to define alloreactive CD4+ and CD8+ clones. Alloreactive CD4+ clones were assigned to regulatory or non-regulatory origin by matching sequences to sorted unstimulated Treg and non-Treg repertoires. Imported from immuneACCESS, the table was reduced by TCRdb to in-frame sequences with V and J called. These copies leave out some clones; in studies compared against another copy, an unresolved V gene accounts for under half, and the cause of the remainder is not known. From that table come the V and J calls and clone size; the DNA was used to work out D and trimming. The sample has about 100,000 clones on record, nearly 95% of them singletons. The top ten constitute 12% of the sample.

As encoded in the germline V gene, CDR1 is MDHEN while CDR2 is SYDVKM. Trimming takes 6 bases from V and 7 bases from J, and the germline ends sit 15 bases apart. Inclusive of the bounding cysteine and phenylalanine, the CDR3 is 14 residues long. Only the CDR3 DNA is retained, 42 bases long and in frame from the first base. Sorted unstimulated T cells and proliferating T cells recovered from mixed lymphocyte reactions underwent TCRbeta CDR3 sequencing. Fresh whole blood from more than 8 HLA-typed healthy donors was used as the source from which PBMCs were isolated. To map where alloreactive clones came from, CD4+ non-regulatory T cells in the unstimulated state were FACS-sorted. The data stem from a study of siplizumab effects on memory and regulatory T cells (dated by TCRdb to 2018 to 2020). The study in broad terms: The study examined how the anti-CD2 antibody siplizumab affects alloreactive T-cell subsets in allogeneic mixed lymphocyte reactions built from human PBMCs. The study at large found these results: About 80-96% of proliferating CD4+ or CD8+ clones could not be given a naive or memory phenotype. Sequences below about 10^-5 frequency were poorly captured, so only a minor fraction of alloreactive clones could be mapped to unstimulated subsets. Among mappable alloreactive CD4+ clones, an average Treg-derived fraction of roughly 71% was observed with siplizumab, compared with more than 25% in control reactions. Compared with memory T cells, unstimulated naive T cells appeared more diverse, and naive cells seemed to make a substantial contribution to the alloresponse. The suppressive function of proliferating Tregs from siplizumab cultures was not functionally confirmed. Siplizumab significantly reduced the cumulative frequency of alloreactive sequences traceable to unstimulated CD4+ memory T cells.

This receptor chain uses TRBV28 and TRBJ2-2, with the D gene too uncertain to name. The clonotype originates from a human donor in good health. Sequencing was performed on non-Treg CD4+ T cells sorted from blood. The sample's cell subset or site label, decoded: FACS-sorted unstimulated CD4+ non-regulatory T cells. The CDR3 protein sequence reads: CASSSPGKLGELFF. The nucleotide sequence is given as TGTGCCAGCAGCTCCCCCGGAAAACTCGGGGAGCTGTTTTTT.